The 17 T cell receptor beta chains presented below share a single source sample, sequenced in a study of vaccination and CD4 T cells after COVID-19. An Oncomine TCR Beta short-read assay was used to sequence the DNA from cultured CD4+ T cells. Using its own MiXCR run on the PCR reads, TCRdb lists one record per CDR3 protein. The repertoire holds 8,500 to 10,000 distinct CDR3 sequences, with 34% as singletons. These receptors have no known antigen. Treatment noted: roughly 11-day PBMC culture with coronavirus spike peptide pools or control peptides (ViraFEST assay). Collection of the unexposed donor's CD4+ T cells took place before the COVID-19 pandemic (2011-2018). Specimen: CD4+ T cells from blood, cultured in vitro. All receptors come from a human donor in good health.

V is TRBV18 and J is TRBJ1-3, with D uncertain. V lost 5 bases and J lost 0, with 11 bases in between. This CDR3 comprises 15 residues. Looked up from germline, CDR1 is KGHSH and CDR2 is LQKENI. The CDR3: CASSAAADSGNTIYF. CDR3 sequence (DNA): TGTGCCAGCTCAGCGGCAGCGGACTCTGGAAACACCATATATTTT. Full variable domain (missing parts from reference TRBV18 and TRBJ1-3): NAGVMQNPRHLVRRRGQEARLRCSPMKGHSHVYWYRQLPEEGLKFMVYLQKENIIDESGMPKERFSAEFPKEGPSILRIQQVVRGDSAAYFCASSAAADSGNTIYFGEGSWLTVV.

V gene TRBV12-1 combines with J gene TRBJ1-2. TRBV12-1 corresponds to a pseudogene. The CDR3 runs 9 residues. The CDR3 reads CASGNGYTF. The CDR3, as DNA: TGTGCCAGCGGGAATGGCTACACCTTC.

The chain employs TRBV7-3 and TRBJ2-3, with D tentatively TRBD1 or TRBD2 (5 bases each). Deletions cut 2 bases from V and 3 bases from J, with 12 bases between. From germline, CDR1 is SGHTA and CDR2 FQGTGA. The CDR3 consists of 15 residues. The CDR3 protein is CASSLWARETDTQYF. CDR3 coding DNA: TGTGCCAGCAGCTTATGGGCCAGGGAGACAGATACGCAGTATTTT.

This clonotype showed up just a few times. This chain connects TRBV6-1 to TRBJ1-2, with D perhaps matching TRBD1 (5 bases). In germline, CDR1 is MNHNS, CDR2 SASEGT. The CDR3 loop spans 14 amino acids. V gave up 4 bases and J gave up 8 bases, with 17 bases separating them. In nucleotides, the CDR3 is TGTGCCAGCAGTGTTCAAACCGGGACTAAAGGCTACACCTTC. Protein: CASSVQTGTKGYTF.

This chain connects TRBV29-1 to TRBJ1-5; D not resolved. Germline V gives CDR1 SQVTM, CDR2 ANQGSEA. Trimming left V 3 bases short and J 6 bases short, with 15 bases between. The CDR3 is 14 amino acids. As DNA, the CDR3 is TGCAGCGTTGAGGGCCAACCTCCCGGTCAGCCCCAGCATTTT. The encoded protein is CSVEGQPPGQPQHF.

This clonotype turned up a few times. The V gene is TRBV14, the J gene TRBJ1-2; the D is unclear. The CDR3 length is 13 residues. Trimming took 1 base from V and 4 from J, leaving 7 bases between them. CDR1 SGHDN and CDR2 FVKESK come from the germline V gene. The CDR3 nucleotides are TGTGCCAGCAGCCAAGTTCGTAGCTATGGCTACACCTTC. Its protein is CASSQVRSYGYTF.

This sequence joins TRBV4-2 and TRBJ2-7; 7 bases are shared with TRBD2. The ends lost 0 bases at V and 0 bases at J; junction bases unmatched: 2. The CDR3 covers 15 residues. Germline V gives CDR1 LGHNA, CDR2 YNFKEQ. The CDR3: CASSQETGGSYEQYF. CDR3 nucleotide sequence: TGTGCCAGCAGCCAAGAGACGGGGGGCTCCTACGAGCAGTACTTC.

This clonotype was observed a handful of times. The chain links TRBV6-2 or TRBV6-3 to TRBJ2-4, with D unclear. The CDR3 contains 15 residues. Deletions cut 2 bases from V and 1 base from J, with 9 bases between. The germline gives CDR1 MNHEY, CDR2 SVGEGT. The CDR3 reads CASSYPGSAKNIQYF. CDR3 coding DNA: TGTGCCAGCAGTTACCCGGGCTCGGCCAAAAACATTCAGTACTTC.

By its share, this clonotype is medium-sized (0.01 to 0.1%). V and J are TRBV15 and TRBJ1-1, with no clear D. Trimming cost V 3 bases and J 11 bases, with 19 bases left between them. The CDR3 is 14 amino acids. Looked up from germline, CDR1 is LNHNV and CDR2 is YYDKDF (reference sequence). The CDR3, as DNA: TGTGCCACCAGCAGGCCTCCAGAGACGAATATGGCTTTCTTT. Its protein product is CATSRPPETNMAFF.

This clonotype came up a few times. This sequence joins TRBV9 and TRBJ1-2, with 9 bases matching TRBD1. Germline V gives CDR1 SGDLS, CDR2 YYNGEE. The length of the CDR3 is 17 residues. After removal of 4 bases from V and 8 bases from J, the junction contained 18 bases not matched to a gene. The CDR3 sequence: CASSPGTGSPGTGGYTF. CDR3 coding DNA: TGTGCCAGCAGCCCCGGGACAGGGAGTCCAGGAACAGGAGGCTACACCTTC.

V and J are TRBV5-1 and TRBJ1-2; tentatively, D is TRBD1 (5 bases). CDR1 and CDR2 (germline): SGHRS, YFSETQ. Trimming shortened V by 6 bases and J by 6 bases, and 15 bases separated the two germline ends. There are 13 residues in the CDR3. This CDR3 reads CASTETGGNGYTF. The CDR3 bases are TGCGCCAGCACCGAAACGGGGGGAAATGGCTACACCTTC.

This clonotype was counted a single time. The gene calls are TRBV19 and TRBJ1-5; no definite D call. Germline V gene data show CDR1 as LNHDA and CDR2 as SQIVND (reference sequence). The V end was cut by 5 bases, the J end by 4 bases, with 9 bases between. This CDR3 spans 13 amino acids. CDR3 coding DNA: TGTGCCAGTAGTCCGTCCTGGAATCAGCCCCAGCATTTT. Its translation: CASSPSWNQPQHF.

The V gene is TRBV12-3 or TRBV12-4, the J gene TRBJ1-1; D is possibly TRBD1 (6 bases). The CDR3 extends over 14 amino acids. V lost 6 bases and J 3 bases, leaving 14 bases between the germline ends. Written as DNA, the CDR3 is TGTGCCAGCAGGAAGGACAGTTTCTACACTGAAGCTTTCTTT. As protein: CASRKDSFYTEAFF.

The table lists this clonotype with a few counts. The chain combines TRBV19 with TRBJ1-1; D is ambiguous. This CDR3 contains 12 residues. The V gene's germline CDR1 is LNHDA and CDR2 SQIVND (reference sequence). V was clipped by 5 bases and J by 7 bases, with 11 bases between them. This CDR3 reads CASSDVGSEAFF. CDR3 in DNA: TGTGCCAGTAGTGATGTAGGCAGTGAAGCTTTCTTT.

CDR3 nucleotides: TGTGCCAGCGTACAGGGGTCGAATTCACCCCTCCACTTT. Its translation is CASVQGSNSPLHF. The V gene is TRBV7-9, the J gene TRBJ1-6, with 7 bases matching TRBD1. The CDR3 totals 13 residues. CDR1 and CDR2 from the germline V gene are SEHNR and FQNEAQ (reference sequence). Trimming cost V 8 bases and J 7 bases; bases outside gene matches: 5. Filled out from reference TRBV7-9 and TRBJ1-6, the complete variable domain reads DTGVSQNPRHKITKRGQNVTFRCDPISEHNRLYWYRQTLGQGPEFLTYFQNEAQLEKSRLLSDRFSAERPKGSFSTLEIQRTEQGDSAMYLCASVQGSNSPLHFGNGTRLTVT.

The chain uses TRBV20-1 and TRBJ1-4, with D unclear. CDR3 size: 13 residues. V was shortened by 6 bases and J by 3 bases, with 11 bases between the two germline ends. Germline V gene data show CDR1 as DFQATT and CDR2 as SNEGSKA (reference sequence). CDR3 nucleotide sequence: TGCAGTGCAAGCGGTGCCGCTAATGAAAAACTGTTTTTT. Residues: CSASGAANEKLFF.

The chain has TRBV20-1 and TRBJ1-2; 7 nucleotides line up with TRBD1. The V gene end was trimmed by 3 bases and the J gene end by 14 bases; junction bases not matched to a gene: 9. The CDR3 covers 11 residues. CDR1 and CDR2 (germline): DFQATT, SNEGSKA (reference sequence). DNA for the CDR3: TGCAGTGCTAGCACAGACAGGGAAGGTACCTTC. This translates into CSASTDREGTF.